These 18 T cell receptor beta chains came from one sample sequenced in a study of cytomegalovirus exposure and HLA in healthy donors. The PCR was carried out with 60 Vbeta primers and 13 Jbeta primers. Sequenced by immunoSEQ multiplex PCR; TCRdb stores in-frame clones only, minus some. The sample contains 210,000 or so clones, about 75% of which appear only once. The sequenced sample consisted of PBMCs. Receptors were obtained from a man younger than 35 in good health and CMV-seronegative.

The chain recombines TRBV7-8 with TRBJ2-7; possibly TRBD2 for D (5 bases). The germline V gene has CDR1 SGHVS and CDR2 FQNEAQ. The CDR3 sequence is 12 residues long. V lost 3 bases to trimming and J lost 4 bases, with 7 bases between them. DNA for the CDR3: TGTGCCAGCAGCTTGGGAGTATACGAGCAGTACTTC. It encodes CASSLGVYEQYF.

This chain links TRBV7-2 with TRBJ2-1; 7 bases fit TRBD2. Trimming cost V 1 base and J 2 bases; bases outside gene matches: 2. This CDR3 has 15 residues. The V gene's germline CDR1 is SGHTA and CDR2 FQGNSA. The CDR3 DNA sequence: TGTGCCAGCAGCTTAGGACTAGCTGCCTACAATGAGCAGTTCTTC. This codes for CASSLGLAAYNEQFF.

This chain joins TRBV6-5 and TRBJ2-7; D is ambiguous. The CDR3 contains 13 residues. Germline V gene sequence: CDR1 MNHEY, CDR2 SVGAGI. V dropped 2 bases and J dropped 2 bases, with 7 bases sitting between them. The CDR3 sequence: CASSYARTYEQYF. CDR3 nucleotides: TGTGCCAGCAGTTACGCCAGGACCTACGAGCAGTACTTC.

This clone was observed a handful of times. CDR3 loop: CASSSTGTGPATQYF. As DNA, the CDR3 is TGTGCCAGCAGCTCCACCGGGACAGGACCAGCAACCCAGTACTTC. The J gene is TRBJ2-5, the V gene TRBV11-1, with 8 bases fitting TRBD1. Germline assignment: CDR1 SGHAT and CDR2 FQDESV (reference sequence). This CDR3 comprises 15 residues. V gave up 4 bases and J gave up 8 bases; unmatched junction bases: 12.

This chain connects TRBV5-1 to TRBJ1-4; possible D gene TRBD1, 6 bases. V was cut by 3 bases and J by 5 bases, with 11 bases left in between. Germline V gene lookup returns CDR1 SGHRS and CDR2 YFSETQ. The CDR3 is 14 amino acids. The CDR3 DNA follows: TGCGCCAGCAGCTCGACAGGTCTGAATGAAAAACTGTTTTTT. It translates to CASSSTGLNEKLFF.

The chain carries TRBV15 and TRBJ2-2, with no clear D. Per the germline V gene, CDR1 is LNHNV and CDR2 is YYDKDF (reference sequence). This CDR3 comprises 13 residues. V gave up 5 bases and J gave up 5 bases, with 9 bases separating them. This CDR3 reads CATSVSPTGELFF. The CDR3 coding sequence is TGTGCCACCAGCGTTAGCCCGACCGGGGAGCTGTTTTTT.

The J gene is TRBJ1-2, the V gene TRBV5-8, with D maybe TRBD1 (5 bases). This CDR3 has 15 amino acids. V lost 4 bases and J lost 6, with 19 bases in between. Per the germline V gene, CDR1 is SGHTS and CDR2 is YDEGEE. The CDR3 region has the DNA TGTGCCAGCAGCCCAGGCGGTCCCCAGGGCGATGGCTACACCTTC. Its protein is CASSPGGPQGDGYTF.

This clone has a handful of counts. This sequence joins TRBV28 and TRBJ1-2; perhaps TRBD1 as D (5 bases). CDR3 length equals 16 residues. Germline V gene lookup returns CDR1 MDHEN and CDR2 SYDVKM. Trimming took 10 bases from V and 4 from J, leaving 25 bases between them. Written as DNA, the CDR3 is TGTGCCACCCGGGGGGGGGAATTCCCCAACATCTATGGCTACACCTTC. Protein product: CATRGGEFPNIYGYTF.

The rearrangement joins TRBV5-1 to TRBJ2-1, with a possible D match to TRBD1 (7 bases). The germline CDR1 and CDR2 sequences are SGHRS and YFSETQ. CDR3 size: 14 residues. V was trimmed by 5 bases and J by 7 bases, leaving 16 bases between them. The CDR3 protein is CASRGTAGSNEQFF. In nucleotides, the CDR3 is TGCGCCAGCAGGGGGACAGCGGGCTCTAATGAGCAGTTCTTC.

The CDR3 protein is CAWRDTSGGFSYNEQFF. CDR3 nucleotides: TGTGCCTGGAGAGATACTAGCGGGGGGTTCTCCTACAATGAGCAGTTCTTC. The J gene is TRBJ2-1, the V gene TRBV30, with TRBD2 matching over 12 bases. J lost 0 bases, V lost 3 bases, and 6 bases had no gene match. CDR3 length: 17 residues. Germline values: CDR1 GTSNPN, CDR2 SVGIG (reference sequence).

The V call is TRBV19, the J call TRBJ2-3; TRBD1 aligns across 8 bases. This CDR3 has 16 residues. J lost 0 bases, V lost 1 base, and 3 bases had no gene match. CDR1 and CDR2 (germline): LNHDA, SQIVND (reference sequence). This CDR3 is CASSIAAGGSTDTQYF. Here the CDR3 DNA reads TGTGCCAGTAGTATAGCGGCAGGGGGCAGCACAGATACGCAGTATTTT.

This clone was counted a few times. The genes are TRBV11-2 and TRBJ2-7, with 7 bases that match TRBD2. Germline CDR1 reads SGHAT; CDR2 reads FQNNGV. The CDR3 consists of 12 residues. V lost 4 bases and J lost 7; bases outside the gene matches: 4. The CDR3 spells CASSSTREEQYF. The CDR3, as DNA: TGTGCCAGCAGCTCGACGCGGGAGGAGCAGTACTTC.

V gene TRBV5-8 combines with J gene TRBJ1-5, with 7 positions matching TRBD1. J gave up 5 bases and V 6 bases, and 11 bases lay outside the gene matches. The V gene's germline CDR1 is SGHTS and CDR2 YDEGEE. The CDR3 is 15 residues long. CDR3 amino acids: CASTLVETGYQPQHF. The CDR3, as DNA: TGTGCCAGCACCCTGGTAGAGACAGGGTATCAGCCCCAGCATTTT.

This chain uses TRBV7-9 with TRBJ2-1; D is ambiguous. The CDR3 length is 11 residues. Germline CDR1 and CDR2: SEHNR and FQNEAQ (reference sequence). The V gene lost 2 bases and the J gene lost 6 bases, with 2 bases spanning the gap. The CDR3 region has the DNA TGTGCCAGCAGCTTACTCAATGAGCAGTTCTTC. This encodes CASSLLNEQFF.

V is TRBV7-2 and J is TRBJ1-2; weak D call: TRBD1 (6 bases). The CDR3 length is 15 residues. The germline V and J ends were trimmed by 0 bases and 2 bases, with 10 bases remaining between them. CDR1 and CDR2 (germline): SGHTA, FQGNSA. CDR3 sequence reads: CASSLAAGENYGYTF. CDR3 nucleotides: TGTGCCAGCAGCTTAGCTGCAGGGGAAAACTATGGCTACACCTTC.

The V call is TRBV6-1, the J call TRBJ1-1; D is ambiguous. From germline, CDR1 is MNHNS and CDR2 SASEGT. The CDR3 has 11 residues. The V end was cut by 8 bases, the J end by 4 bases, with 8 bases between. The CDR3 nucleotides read TGTGCCAGCGTTAGAGGCACTGAAGCTTTCTTT. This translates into CASVRGTEAFF.

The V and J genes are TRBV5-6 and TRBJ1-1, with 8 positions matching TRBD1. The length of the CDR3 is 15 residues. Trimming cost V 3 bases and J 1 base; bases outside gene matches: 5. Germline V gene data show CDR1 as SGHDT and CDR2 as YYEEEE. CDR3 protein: CASSSPQGANTEAFF. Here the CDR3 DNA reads TGTGCCAGCAGCTCCCCGCAGGGGGCGAACACTGAAGCTTTCTTT. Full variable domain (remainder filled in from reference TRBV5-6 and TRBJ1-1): DAGVTQSPTHLIKTRGQQVTLRCSPKSGHDTVSWYQQALGQGPQFIFQYYEEEERQRGNFPDRFSGHQFPNYSSELNVNALLLGDSALYLCASSSPQGANTEAFFGQGTRLTVV.

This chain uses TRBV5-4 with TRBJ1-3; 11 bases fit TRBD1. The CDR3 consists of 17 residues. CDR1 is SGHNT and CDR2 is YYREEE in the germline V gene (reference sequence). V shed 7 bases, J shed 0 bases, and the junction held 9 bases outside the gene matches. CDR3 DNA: TGTGCCAGCGCCGGGACAGGGGGTACTAGCTCTGGAAACACCATATATTTT. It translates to CASAGTGGTSSGNTIYF.